The sequence of this TCR beta chain was determined in a study of T cell clonotyping in hematopoietic cell transplantation. Study at large: Pretransplant recipient samples were taken after cytoreduction.

Sequencing used immunoSEQ multiplex PCR; TCRdb keeps in-frame clones, though not all of them. Found here are around 10,000 clones, roughly 90% of them singletons; the top ten hold 13%. As concerns this clone: The target antigen is unknown.

The CDR3 totals 15 residues. The trim removed 4 bases at V and 7 bases at J, leaving 12 bases unmatched. CDR1 is SGHRS, CDR2 YFSETQ, per germline. The time point is: recipient sample about 28 days before transplant, after cytoreduction. Recipient blood drawn about 28 days pretransplant and days 30, 100, 180 after. General study points: After transplant, recipient diversity fell while pathologically expanded clonotypes grew through day 180.

Sequencing used peripheral blood mononuclear cells, obtained before stem cell transplant. V usage is TRBV5-1 and J usage is TRBJ2-7; TRBD2 aligns across 9 bases. This sequence originates from a woman aged 40-49 years with acute myeloid leukemia. Some clones in this sample may be carry-over from other donors' samples. The CDR3 DNA reads as TGCGCCAGCAGCGAGACTATAGCGGGAGAGGGGGAGCAGTACTTC. Its translation: CASSETIAGEGEQYF.